Each of the 15 T cell receptor beta chains below was sequenced from the same sample in a study of PD-L1 blockade in urothelial cancer. The method was immunoSEQ multiplex PCR; TCRdb's version includes in-frame clones alone and lacks a portion of them. The sample lists around 80,000 clones; approximately 89% were seen once. Noted time point: peripheral blood 6 weeks after treatment start. The input for sequencing was PBMCs, taken around atezolizumab (anti-PD-L1) treatment. These receptors originate from a woman of 80 years or more with urothelial cancer.

The chain employs TRBV7-3 and TRBJ2-3, with 8 positions matching TRBD2. The germline gives CDR1 SGHTA, CDR2 FQGTGA. V was clipped by 1 base and J by 5 bases; unmatched bases: 8. CDR3 size: 16 residues. The chain's CDR3 is CASSLIPGGQGDTQYF. CDR3 DNA: TGTGCCAGCAGCTTAATCCCGGGAGGGCAGGGAGATACGCAGTATTTT.

This sequence joins TRBV10-3 and TRBJ2-2, with D possibly being TRBD2 (5 bases). The CDR3 is 13 amino acids. V was trimmed by 0 bases and J by 7 bases, leaving 6 bases between them. CDR1 and CDR2 from the germline V gene are ENHRY and SYGVKD. For the CDR3, the DNA is TGTGCCATCAGTGAGTCCGGGGTCGGGGAGCTGTTTTTT. Translated, it gives CAISESGVGELFF.

The chain uses TRBV30 and TRBJ2-1, with 9 bases lining up with TRBD2. From germline, CDR1 is GTSNPN and CDR2 SVGIG (reference sequence). The CDR3 covers 15 residues. V was pared by 3 bases and J by 0 bases, with 3 bases of the junction left unmatched. The chain's CDR3 is CAWRFSGSSYNEQFF. The DNA of the CDR3 is TGTGCCTGGAGATTTAGCGGGAGCTCCTACAATGAGCAGTTCTTC.

In nucleotides, the CDR3 is TGTGCCAGCAGTTTAGTTCCGAGAAACTCCTACGAGCAGTACTTC. Protein product: CASSLVPRNSYEQYF. The chain has TRBV27 and TRBJ2-7, with unresolved D. From germline, CDR1 is MNHEY and CDR2 SMNVEV (reference sequence). V was clipped by 2 bases and J by 0 bases, with 11 bases between them. The CDR3 sequence is 15 residues long.

V usage is TRBV5-4 and J usage is TRBJ2-1; a weak D match, TRBD2 (5 bases). The V end lost 0 bases, the J end lost 8 bases, and 21 bases lay between the germline ends. Germline V gives CDR1 SGHNT, CDR2 YYREEE (reference sequence). The CDR3 sequence is 17 residues long. The CDR3 DNA reads as TGTGCCAGCAGCTTGGTCCCTTCTGGTGTCTCCGGGGATGAGCAGTTCTTC. Protein sequence: CASSLVPSGVSGDEQFF.

The chain recombines TRBV7-3 with TRBJ2-5; 9 nucleotides agree with TRBD1. CDR1 SGHTA and CDR2 FQGTGA come from the germline V gene. J gave up 5 bases and V 4 bases, and 8 bases lay outside the gene matches. The CDR3 contains 15 residues. CDR3 DNA sequence: TGTGCCAGCAGCTATACAGGGGGCTCCCGGGAGACCCAGTACTTC. Translating it yields CASSYTGGSRETQYF.

The chain joins TRBV2 to TRBJ1-1; possibly TRBD1 for D (6 bases). CDR1 is SNHLY, CDR2 FYNNEI, per germline. V was cut by 7 bases and J by 10 bases, with 16 bases left in between. CDR3 length: 12 amino acids. The CDR3: CASTGPGDTAFF. The DNA for the CDR3 is TGTGCCAGCACCGGGCCAGGGGATACAGCTTTCTTT.

The chain has TRBV15 and TRBJ1-4; D remains ambiguous. The germline V gene has CDR1 LNHNV and CDR2 YYDKDF (reference sequence). V was cut by 8 bases and J by 7 bases, with 11 bases left in between. This CDR3 has 12 residues. CDR3 bases: TGTGCCACCTCCGCGGCGGGTGAAAAACTGTTTTTT. Protein: CATSAAGEKLFF.

The genes are TRBV14 and TRBJ1-1; D perhaps matches TRBD1 (6 bases). V was pared by 0 bases and J by 5 bases, with 16 bases between. The germline V gene has CDR1 SGHDN and CDR2 FVKESK. There are 16 residues in the CDR3. CDR3 residues: CASSQDRGRGRTEAFF. CDR3 sequence (DNA): TGTGCCAGCAGCCAAGATCGTGGCAGGGGAAGAACTGAAGCTTTCTTT. Filled out from reference TRBV14 and TRBJ1-1, the complete variable domain reads EAGVTQFPSHSVIEKGQTVTLRCDPISGHDNLYWYRRVMGKEIKFLLHFVKESKQDESGMPNNRFLAERTGGTYSTLKVQPAELEDSGVYFCASSQDRGRGRTEAFFGQGTRLTVV.

V usage is TRBV28 and J usage is TRBJ1-1; TRBD1 might be the D (5 bases). The CDR3 is 16 residues long. Germline CDR1 is MDHEN and CDR2 is SYDVKM. Trimming left V 6 bases short and J 4 bases short, with 21 bases between. The CDR3 nucleotides read TGTGCCAGCAGACCGAATGGACAACCCGGGGGCACTGAAGCTTTCTTT. Translating it yields CASRPNGQPGGTEAFF. Full variable domain (missing parts from reference TRBV28 and TRBJ1-1): DVKVTQSSRYLVKRTGEKVFLECVQDMDHENMFWYRQDPGLGLRLIYFSYDVKMKEKGDIPEGYSVSREKKERFSLILESASTNQTSMYLCASRPNGQPGGTEAFFGQGTRLTVV.

Details on this clone: The junction departs from the called germline gene at one end, perhaps through a read error. This rearrangement joins TRBV15 to TRBJ2-1; 10 positions match TRBD2. The germline V gene encodes CDR1 LNHNV and CDR2 YYDKDF (reference sequence). The CDR3 consists of 12 residues. The CDR3 DNA is TGTGCCACCAGCAGACCTAGCGGGAGTACCCTCTTC. Residues: CATSRPSGSTLF.

The chain joins TRBV25-1 to TRBJ1-1; 12 nucleotides line up with TRBD1. Trimming removed 8 bases from V and 11 bases from J; junction bases left unmatched: 6. From germline, CDR1 is MGHDK and CDR2 SYGVNS. This CDR3 has 12 amino acids. The CDR3 nucleotides read TGTGCCAGCGGGGGACAGGGGGCAGAGGCTTTCTTT. Encoded protein: CASGGQGAEAFF.

This chain joins TRBV28 and TRBJ1-1; 9 bases map to TRBD1. Per germline, CDR1 MDHEN and CDR2 SYDVKM. This CDR3 comprises 14 residues. J lost 4 bases, V lost 6 bases, and 6 bases had no gene match. CDR3 sequence: CASRGQGDGTEAFF. The CDR3 DNA sequence: TGTGCCAGCAGGGGACAGGGCGACGGCACTGAAGCTTTCTTT.

The chain uses TRBV18 and TRBJ2-7, with 9 nucleotides matching TRBD2. With V trimmed by 8 bases and J by 1 base, 9 bases remained unmatched. The CDR3 length is 15 residues. The germline V gene has CDR1 KGHSH and CDR2 LQKENI. CDR3: CASTLGGRASYEQYF. DNA for the CDR3: TGTGCCAGCACCTTAGGCGGGAGGGCATCCTACGAGCAGTACTTC.

V and J are TRBV6-6 and TRBJ1-3, with 10 bases aligning to TRBD1. Germline V gene data show CDR1 as MNHNY and CDR2 as SVGAGI (reference sequence). The length of the CDR3 is 16 residues. Losses at the gene ends were 5 bases for V and 1 base for J; bases not matched to a gene: 5. This CDR3 is CASSPTGGKSGNTIYF. As DNA, the CDR3 is TGTGCCAGCAGTCCGACAGGGGGCAAATCTGGAAACACCATATATTTT.